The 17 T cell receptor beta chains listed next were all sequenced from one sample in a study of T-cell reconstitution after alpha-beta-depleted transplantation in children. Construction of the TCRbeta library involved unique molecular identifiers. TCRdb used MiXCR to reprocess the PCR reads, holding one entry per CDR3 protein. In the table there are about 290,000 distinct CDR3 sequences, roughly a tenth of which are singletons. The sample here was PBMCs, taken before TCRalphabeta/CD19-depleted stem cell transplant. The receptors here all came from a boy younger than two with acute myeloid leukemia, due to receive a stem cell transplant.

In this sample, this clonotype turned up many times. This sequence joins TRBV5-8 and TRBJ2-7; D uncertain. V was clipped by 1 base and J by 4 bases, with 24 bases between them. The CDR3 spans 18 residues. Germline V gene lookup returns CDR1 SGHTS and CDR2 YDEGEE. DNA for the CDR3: TGTGCCAGCAGCTTGTCCACTGGTTGGACCCGGAACTTTTACGAGCAGTACTTC. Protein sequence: CASSLSTGWTRNFYEQYF.

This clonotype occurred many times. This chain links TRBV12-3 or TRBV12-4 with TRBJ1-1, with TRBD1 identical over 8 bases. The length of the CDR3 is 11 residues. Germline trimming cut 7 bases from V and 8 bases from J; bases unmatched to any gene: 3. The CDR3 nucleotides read TGTGCCAGCACCGACAGGGGAGAAGCTTTCTTT. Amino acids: CASTDRGEAFF.

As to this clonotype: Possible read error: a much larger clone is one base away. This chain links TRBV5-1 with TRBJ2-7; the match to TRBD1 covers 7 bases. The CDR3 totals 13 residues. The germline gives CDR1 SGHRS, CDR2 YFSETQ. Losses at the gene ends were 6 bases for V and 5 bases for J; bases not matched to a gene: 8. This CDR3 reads CASKVQGSHEQYF. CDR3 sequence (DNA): TGCGCCAGCAAGGTACAGGGGTCCCACGAGCAGTACTTC.

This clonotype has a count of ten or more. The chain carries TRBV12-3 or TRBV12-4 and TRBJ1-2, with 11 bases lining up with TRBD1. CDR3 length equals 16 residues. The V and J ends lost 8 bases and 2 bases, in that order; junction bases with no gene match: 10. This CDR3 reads CASLPVGQGDNYGYTF. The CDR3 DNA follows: TGTGCCAGCCTCCCGGTGGGACAGGGGGACAACTATGGCTACACCTTC.

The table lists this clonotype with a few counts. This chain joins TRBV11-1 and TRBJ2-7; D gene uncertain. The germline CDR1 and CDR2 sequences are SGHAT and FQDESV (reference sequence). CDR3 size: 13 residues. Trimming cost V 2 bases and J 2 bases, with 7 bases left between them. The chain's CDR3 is CASSLIRAYEQYF. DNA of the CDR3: TGTGCCAGCAGCTTAATTAGGGCCTACGAGCAGTACTTC.

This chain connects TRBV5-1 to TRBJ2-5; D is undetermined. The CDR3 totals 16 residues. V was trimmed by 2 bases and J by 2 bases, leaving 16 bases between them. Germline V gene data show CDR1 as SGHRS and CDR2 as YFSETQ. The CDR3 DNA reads TGCGCCAGCAGCTTCCGCTCGGCGTCGGTACAAGAGACCCAGTACTTC. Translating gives CASSFRSASVQETQYF. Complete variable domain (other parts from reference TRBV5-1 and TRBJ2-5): KAGVTQTPRYLIKTRGQQVTLSCSPISGHRSVSWYQQTPGQGLQFLFEYFSETQRNKGNFPGRFSGRQFSNSRSEMNVSTLELGDSALYLCASSFRSASVQETQYFGPGTRLLVL.

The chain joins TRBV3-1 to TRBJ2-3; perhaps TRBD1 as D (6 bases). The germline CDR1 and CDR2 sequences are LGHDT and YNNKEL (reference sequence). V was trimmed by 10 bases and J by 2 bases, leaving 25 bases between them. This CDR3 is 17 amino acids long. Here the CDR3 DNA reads TGTGCCACCACCCAACCAATCGAGCGGACAGCCACAGATACGCAGTATTTT. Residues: CATTQPIERTATDTQYF.

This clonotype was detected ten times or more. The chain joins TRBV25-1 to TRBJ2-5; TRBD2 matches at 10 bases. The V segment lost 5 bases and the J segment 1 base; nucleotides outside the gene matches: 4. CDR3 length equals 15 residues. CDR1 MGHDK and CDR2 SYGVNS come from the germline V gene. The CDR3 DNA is TGTGCCAGCAGTCGACTAGCGGGTTTCCAAGAGACCCAGTACTTC. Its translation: CASSRLAGFQETQYF.

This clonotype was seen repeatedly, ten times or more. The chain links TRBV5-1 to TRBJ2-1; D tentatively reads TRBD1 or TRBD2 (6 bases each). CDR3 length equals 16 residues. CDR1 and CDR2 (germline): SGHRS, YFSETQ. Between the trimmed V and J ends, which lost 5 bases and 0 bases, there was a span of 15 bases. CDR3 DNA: TGCGCCAGCAGGACGGGGGCCCTTAGCTCCTACAATGAGCAGTTCTTC. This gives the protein CASRTGALSSYNEQFF.

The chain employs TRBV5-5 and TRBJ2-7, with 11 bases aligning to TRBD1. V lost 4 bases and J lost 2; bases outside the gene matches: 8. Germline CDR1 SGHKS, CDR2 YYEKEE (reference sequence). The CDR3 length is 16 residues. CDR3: CASSRDAGQGAYEQYF. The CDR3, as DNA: TGTGCCAGCAGCAGGGACGCGGGACAGGGGGCCTACGAGCAGTACTTC.

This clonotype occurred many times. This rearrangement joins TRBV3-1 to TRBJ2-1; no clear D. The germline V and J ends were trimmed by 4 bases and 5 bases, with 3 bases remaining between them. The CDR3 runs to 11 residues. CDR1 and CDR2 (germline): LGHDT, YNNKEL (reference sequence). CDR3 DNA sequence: TGTGCCAGCAGCCGTAACAATGAGCAGTTCTTC. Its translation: CASSRNNEQFF.

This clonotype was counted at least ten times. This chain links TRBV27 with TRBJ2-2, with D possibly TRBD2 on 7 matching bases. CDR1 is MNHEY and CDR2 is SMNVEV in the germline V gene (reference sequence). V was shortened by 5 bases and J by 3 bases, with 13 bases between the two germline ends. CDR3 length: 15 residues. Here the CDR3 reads CASSLRGADTGELFF. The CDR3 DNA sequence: TGTGCCAGCAGTCTCCGGGGGGCGGACACCGGGGAGCTGTTTTTT.

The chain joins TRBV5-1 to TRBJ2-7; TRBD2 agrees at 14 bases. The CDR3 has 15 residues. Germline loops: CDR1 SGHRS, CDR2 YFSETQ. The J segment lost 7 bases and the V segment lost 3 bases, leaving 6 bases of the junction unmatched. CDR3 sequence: CASSYTGLAGAEQYF. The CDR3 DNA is TGCGCCAGCAGCTATACGGGACTAGCGGGAGCGGAGCAGTACTTC.

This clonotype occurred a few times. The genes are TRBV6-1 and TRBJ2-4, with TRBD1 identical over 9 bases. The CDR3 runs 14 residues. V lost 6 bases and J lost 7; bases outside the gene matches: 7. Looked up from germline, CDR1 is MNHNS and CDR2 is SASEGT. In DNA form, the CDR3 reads TGTGCCAGCAGAGGGACAGGGATGAGGAACATTCAGTACTTC. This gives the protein CASRGTGMRNIQYF.

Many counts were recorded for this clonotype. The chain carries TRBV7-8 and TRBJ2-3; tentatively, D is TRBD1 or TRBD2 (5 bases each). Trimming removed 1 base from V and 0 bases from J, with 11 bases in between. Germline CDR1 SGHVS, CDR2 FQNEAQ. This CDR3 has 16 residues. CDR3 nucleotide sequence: TGTGCCAGCAGCTTAGGGGGGACCCCGAGCACAGATACGCAGTATTTT. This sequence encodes CASSLGGTPSTDTQYF.

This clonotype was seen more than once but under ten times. In DNA, the CDR3 is TGTGCCAGCAGTTTAAATAGGGGCGCGGACATTCAGTACTTC. Its protein is CASSLNRGADIQYF. The chain is built from TRBV28 and TRBJ2-4, with D tentatively TRBD1 (5 bases). Germline V lookup: CDR1 MDHEN, CDR2 SYDVKM. With 2 bases removed from V and 8 bases from J, the gap between germline ends came to 13 bases. The CDR3 sequence is 14 residues long.

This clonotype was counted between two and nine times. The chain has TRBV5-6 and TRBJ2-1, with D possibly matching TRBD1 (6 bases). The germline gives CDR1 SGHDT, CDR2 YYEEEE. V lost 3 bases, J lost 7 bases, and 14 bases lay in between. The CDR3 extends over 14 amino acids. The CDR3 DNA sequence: TGTGCCAGCAGCTCGGACAGCCTTCTTAATGAGCAGTTCTTC. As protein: CASSSDSLLNEQFF. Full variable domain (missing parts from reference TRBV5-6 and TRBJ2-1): DAGVTQSPTHLIKTRGQQVTLRCSPKSGHDTVSWYQQALGQGPQFIFQYYEEEERQRGNFPDRFSGHQFPNYSSELNVNALLLGDSALYLCASSSDSLLNEQFFGPGTRLTVL.